This is a list of T cell receptor beta chains from one sample in a study of blood T cell repertoires in COVID-19. The protocol was immunoSEQ multiplex PCR, while the TCRdb copy is restricted to in-frame clones and leaves out a portion. The sample includes approximately 26,000 clones, nearly 90% of them seen just once. Sequenced sample: peripheral blood. The receptors originated from a human donor with acute or convalescent COVID-19. The donor label of this sample is uncertain. CDR3s include the opening cysteine and the closing phenylalanine or tryptophan. Fields, in order: CDR3 protein, CDR3 DNA, clone size, D gene, J gene, CDR3 length, V gene. D genes are given only for firm matches. Size is stated for part of the rows, as once, few or many counts, or as a class when the clone is expanded.

CASSSLGGLYTEAFF | TGCGCCAGCAGCTCCCTGGGGGGGCTGTACACTGAAGCTTTCTTT | NA | NA | TRBJ1-1 | 15 | TRBV5-1
CASSLSGTGVYGYTF | TGTGCCAGCAGCTTAAGCGGGACAGGTGTCTATGGCTACACCTTC | NA | TRBD1 | TRBJ1-2 | 15 | TRBV7-2
CASLPGGLPDNEQFF | TGCGCCAGCCTCCCGGGGGGGCTGCCCGACAATGAGCAGTTCTTC | NA | TRBD2 | TRBJ2-1 | 15 | TRBV5-1
CATSREFVGQDNSPLHF | TGTGCCACCAGCAGAGAGTTCGTTGGACAGGATAATTCACCCCTCCACTTT | NA | TRBD1 | TRBJ1-6 | 17 | TRBV15
CASSEPNFGLAGGHGELFF | TGCGCCAGCAGTGAGCCCAACTTCGGACTAGCGGGAGGACACGGGGAGCTGTTTTTT | NA | TRBD2 | TRBJ2-2 | 19 | TRBV10-1
CASSIAGTAPYEQYF | TGCGCCAGCAGCATTGCCGGGACAGCTCCGTACGAGCAGTACTTC | NA | TRBD1 | TRBJ2-7 | 15 | TRBV5-1
CASRPGQSSYEQYF | TGTGCCAGCAGGCCGGGACAGAGCTCCTACGAGCAGTACTTC | NA | TRBD1 | TRBJ2-7 | 14 | TRBV2
CAWSRQMNTEAFF | TGTGCCTGGAGTCGACAGATGAACACTGAAGCTTTCTTT | NA | NA | TRBJ1-1 | 13 | TRBV30
CASSPFGGGRSGANVLTF | TGTGCCAGCAGCCCCTTCGGCGGGGGAAGATCTGGGGCCAACGTCCTGACTTTC | NA | TRBD2 | TRBJ2-6 | 18 | TRBV4-2
CASRRRFQVNEKLFF | TGTGCCAGCAGGCGCCGGTTTCAGGTTAATGAAAAACTGTTTTTT | once | NA | TRBJ1-4 | 15 | TRBV2
CASGVDRAKNIQYF | TGCGCCAGCGGTGTAGACAGGGCCAAAAACATTCAGTACTTC | NA | NA | TRBJ2-4 | 14 | TRBV10-2
CASSFGRRSGRAFNEQFF | TGTGCCAGCAGCTTCGGTCGACGAAGCGGGAGGGCCTTCAATGAGCAGTTCTTC | NA | TRBD2 | TRBJ2-1 | 18 | TRBV13
CASSRQGFVNQPQHF | TGTGCCAGCAGTCGACAGGGTTTCGTCAATCAGCCCCAGCATTTT | NA | TRBD1 | TRBJ1-5 | 15 | TRBV2
CASSWRDRKNTEAFF | TGTGCCAGCAGTTGGCGGGACAGGAAGAACACTGAAGCTTTCTTT | NA | TRBD1 | TRBJ1-1 | 15 | TRBV6-5
CASSVSSGTDTQYF | TGCGCCAGCAGTGTCTCCTCTGGCACAGATACGCAGTATTTT | NA | NA | TRBJ2-3 | 14 | TRBV5-1
CASSLPGDRDMFF | TGTGCCAGCAGCTTGCCTGGGGACAGGGATATGTTTTTT | NA | TRBD1 | TRBJ1-4 | 13 | TRBV5-4
CAISGTGGATGELFF | TGTGCCATCAGTGGGACAGGGGGCGCGACCGGGGAGCTGTTTTTT | NA | TRBD1 | TRBJ2-2 | 15 | TRBV10-3
CASSSNGRVYYGYTF | TGTGCCAGCAGCTCCAATGGCCGGGTTTACTATGGCTACACCTTC | NA | NA | TRBJ1-2 | 15 | TRBV5-4
CATSRPDRDRQPQHF | TGTGCCACCAGCAGACCCGACAGGGATCGTCAGCCCCAGCATTTT | NA | TRBD1 | TRBJ1-5 | 15 | TRBV15
CASSIGSSYEQYF | TGTGCCAGCAGTATCGGGAGCTCCTACGAGCAGTACTTC | NA | NA | TRBJ2-7 | 13 | TRBV27
CASRPWGGTDTGELFF | TGTGCCAGCAGGCCCTGGGGGGGTACGGACACCGGGGAGCTGTTTTTT | NA | TRBD2 | TRBJ2-2 | 16 | TRBV27
CASSSSLVPGELFF | TGTGCCAGCAGCTCGAGCCTAGTTCCCGGGGAGCTGTTTTTT | NA | NA | TRBJ2-2 | 14 | TRBV5-4
CAISERTGGAKGYTF | TGTGCCATCAGTGAGCGAACAGGGGGCGCGAAGGGCTACACCTTC | NA | TRBD1 | TRBJ1-2 | 15 | TRBV10-3
CAARGGALREQYF | TGTGCCGCGAGAGGGGGCGCTTTGAGAGAGCAGTACTTC | NA | TRBD1 | TRBJ2-7 | 13 | TRBV2
CASRDRTGTANTEAFF | TGTGCCAGCAGAGATCGGACCGGGACAGCGAACACTGAAGCTTTCTTT | NA | TRBD1 | TRBJ1-1 | 16 | TRBV6-6
CASKTRMAANYGYTF | TGCGCCAGCAAAACCCGAATGGCGGCTAACTATGGCTACACCTTC | NA | NA | TRBJ1-2 | 15 | TRBV5-1
CASSRGASSSTDTQYF | TGTGCCAGCAGTCGGGGTGCCTCGTCTAGCACAGATACGCAGTATTTT | NA | NA | TRBJ2-3 | 16 | TRBV7-6
CASSPTRVSPLHF | TGTGCCAGCAGCCCGACCCGGGTCTCACCCCTCCACTTT | few | NA | TRBJ1-6 | 13 | TRBV11-2
CASSLGQASEKLFF | TGTGCCAGCAGCCTGGGACAGGCCAGCGAAAAACTGTTTTTT | NA | TRBD1 | TRBJ1-4 | 14 | TRBV7-9
CSVGSGATNEKLFF | TGCAGCGTTGGATCGGGGGCAACTAATGAAAAACTGTTTTTT | few | NA | TRBJ1-4 | 14 | TRBV29-1
CASTLLSTGELFF | TGTGCCAGTACCCTACTAAGCACCGGGGAGCTGTTTTTT | NA | NA | TRBJ2-2 | 13 | TRBV19
CASSQSSYSGNTIYF | TGTGCCAGCAGCCAATCTAGTTACTCTGGAAACACCATATATTTT | NA | NA | TRBJ1-3 | 15 | TRBV7-9
CASSPGGLPLHF | TGTGCCAGTAGTCCAGGGGGTCTACCCCTCCACTTT | NA | TRBD1 | TRBJ1-6 | 12 | TRBV19
CASSQYLNRQGVADTQYF | TGTGCCAGCAGCCAATATCTTAACCGCCAGGGGGTTGCAGATACGCAGTATTTT | once | TRBD1 | TRBJ2-3 | 18 | TRBV4-2
CASSLGHRGQGNTGELFF | TGTGCCAGCAGCTTAGGCCACAGGGGGCAGGGCAACACCGGGGAGCTGTTTTTT | NA | TRBD1 | TRBJ2-2 | 18 | TRBV7-9
CASSFGASGAIIREQYF | TGTGCCAGCAGCTTCGGGGCTAGCGGGGCCATAATACGGGAGCAGTACTTC | NA | TRBD2 | TRBJ2-7 | 17 | TRBV5-4
CAWSKSGTSGTGPRGGELFF | TGTGCCTGGAGTAAATCCGGGACTAGCGGGACGGGGCCTAGGGGCGGGGAGCTGTTTTTT | NA | TRBD2 | TRBJ2-2 | 20 | TRBV30
CSGGQSGELFF | TGCAGCGGCGGACAGTCCGGGGAGCTGTTTTTT | NA | NA | TRBJ2-2 | 11 | TRBV29-1
CASSIEDTPLGYTF | TGTGCCAGCAGCATTGAGGACACCCCTTTGGGCTACACCTTC | NA | NA | TRBJ1-2 | 14 | TRBV21-1
CATSRDIAGGPGTEQYF | TGTGCCACCAGCAGAGATATAGCGGGAGGGCCTGGGACCGAGCAGTACTTC | NA | TRBD2 | TRBJ2-7 | 17 | TRBV15
CASSPTRVGNTIYF | TGTGCCAGCAGCCCCACACGGGTAGGAAACACCATATATTTT | once | NA | TRBJ1-3 | 14 | TRBV6-5
CASSRRQNTDTQYF | TGTGCCAGCAGCAGAAGACAGAACACAGATACGCAGTATTTT | NA | NA | TRBJ2-3 | 14 | TRBV7-9
CASSLGTGLSNQPQHF | TGTGCCAGCAGCCTCGGGACAGGGTTGAGCAATCAGCCCCAGCATTTT | NA | TRBD1 | TRBJ1-5 | 16 | TRBV3-1/TRBV3-2
CASSPFPRGQGNEQFF | TGTGCCAGCAGCCCGTTTCCCCGGGGCCAGGGGAATGAGCAGTTCTTC | NA | NA | TRBJ2-1 | 16 | TRBV3-1/TRBV3-2
CASSHRGAGKNIQYF | TGTGCCAGCAGCCACAGGGGGGCCGGGAAAAACATTCAGTACTTC | NA | TRBD1 | TRBJ2-4 | 15 | TRBV5-4
CASKDRGVQETQYF | TGTGCCAGCAAGGACAGGGGGGTTCAAGAGACCCAGTACTTC | NA | TRBD1 | TRBJ2-5 | 14 | TRBV18
CASSQGLAGITDTQYF | TGTGCCAGCAGCCAAGGCTTAGCGGGAATCACAGATACGCAGTATTTT | NA | TRBD2 | TRBJ2-3 | 16 | TRBV3-1/TRBV3-2
CASSQLVGAKNIQYF | TGTGCCAGCAGCCAGCTCGTGGGCGCCAAAAACATTCAGTACTTC | NA | NA | TRBJ2-4 | 15 | TRBV14